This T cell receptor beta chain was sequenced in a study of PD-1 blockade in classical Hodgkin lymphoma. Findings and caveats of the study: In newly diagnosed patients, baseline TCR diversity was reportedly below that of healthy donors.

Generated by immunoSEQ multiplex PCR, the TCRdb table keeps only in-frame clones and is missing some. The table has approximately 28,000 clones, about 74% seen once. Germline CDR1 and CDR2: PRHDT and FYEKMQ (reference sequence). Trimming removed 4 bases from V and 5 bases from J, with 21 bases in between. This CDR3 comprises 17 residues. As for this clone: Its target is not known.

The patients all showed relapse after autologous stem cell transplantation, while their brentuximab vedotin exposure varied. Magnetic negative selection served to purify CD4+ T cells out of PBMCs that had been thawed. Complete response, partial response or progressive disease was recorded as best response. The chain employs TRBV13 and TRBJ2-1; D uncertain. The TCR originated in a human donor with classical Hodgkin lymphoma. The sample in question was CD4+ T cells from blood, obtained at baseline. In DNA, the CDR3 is TGTGCCAGCAGCTCCTTCGGGCGATCGTGGGGAAACAATGAGCAGTTCTTC. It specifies CASSSFGRSWGNNEQFF.